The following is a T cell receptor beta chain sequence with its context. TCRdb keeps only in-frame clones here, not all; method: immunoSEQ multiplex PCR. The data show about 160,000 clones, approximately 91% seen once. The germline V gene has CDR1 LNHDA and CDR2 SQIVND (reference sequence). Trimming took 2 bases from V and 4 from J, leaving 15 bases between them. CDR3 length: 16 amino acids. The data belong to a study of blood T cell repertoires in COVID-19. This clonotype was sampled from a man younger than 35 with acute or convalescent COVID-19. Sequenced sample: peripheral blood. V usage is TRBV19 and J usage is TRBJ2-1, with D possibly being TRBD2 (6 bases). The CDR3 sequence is CASSISGGTRYNEQFF. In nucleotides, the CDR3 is TGTGCCAGTAGTATAAGTGGCGGGACCCGATACAATGAGCAGTTCTTC. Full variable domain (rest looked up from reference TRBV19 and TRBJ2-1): DGGITQSPKYLFRKEGQNVTLSCEQNLNHDAMYWYRQDPGQGLRLIYYSQIVNDFQKGDIAEGYSVSREKKESFPLTVTSAQKNPTAFYLCASSISGGTRYNEQFFGPGTRLTVL.